A selection of T cell receptor beta chains follows, all from one sample in a study of Ad26.COV2.S vaccination and SARS-CoV-2 variants. Clones were sequenced by immunoSEQ multiplex PCR, and TCRdb holds only the in-frame ones, with some missing. This sample has about 320,000 clones, with 86% found just once. Sequencing used peripheral blood, obtained in a trial of Ad26.COV2.S vaccine versus placebo. The receptors shown here come from a person aged 18 to 65 who received the Ad26.COV2.S COVID-19 vaccine or a placebo. CDR3s include the opening cysteine and the closing phenylalanine or tryptophan. Each record gives: V gene, D gene, J gene, clone size, CDR3 protein, CDR3 DNA. D genes are given only for firm matches. Rows give clone size only sometimes, using once, few, many, or a class for an expanded clone.

TRBV5-5	TRBD1	TRBJ1-1	NA	CASSLNRGVYTEAFF	TGTGCCAGCAGCTTAAACAGGGGTGTTTATACTGAAGCTTTCTTT
TRBV7-6	NA	TRBJ1-1	NA	CASSSQGGFSEAFF	TGTGCCAGCAGCTCCCAAGGCGGCTTCTCTGAAGCTTTCTTT
TRBV11-2	NA	TRBJ2-2	NA	CASSLAGGLNTGELFF	TGTGCCAGCAGCTTAGCGGGGGGCCTTAACACCGGGGAGCTGTTTTTT
TRBV10-3	NA	TRBJ2-6	few	CAISEDRSGANVLTF	TGTGCCATCAGTGAGGACAGGTCTGGGGCCAACGTCCTGACTTTC
TRBV2	TRBD1	TRBJ2-3	NA	CASSPNRGRADTQYF	TGTGCCAGCAGTCCAAACAGGGGGCGGGCAGATACGCAGTATTTT
TRBV6-5	NA	TRBJ1-3	NA	CASTTGNTIYF	TGTGCCAGCACCACTGGAAACACCATATATTTT
TRBV6-1	NA	TRBJ2-3	NA	CASSESGTGLDTQYF	TGTGCCAGCAGTGAAAGCGGGACAGGTTTAGATACGCAGTATTTT
TRBV16	NA	TRBJ1-3	NA	CASSQSKFGSSGNTIYF	TGTGCCAGCAGCCAATCGAAGTTCGGGAGCTCTGGAAACACCATATATTTT
TRBV18	NA	TRBJ2-3	NA	CASSKGSSGGTDTQYF	TGTGCCAGCTCAAAGGGCTCCTCGGGTGGCACAGATACGCAGTATTTT
TRBV18	NA	TRBJ1-1	NA	CASSPFSGGDTEAFF	TGTGCCAGCTCACCTTTCTCGGGCGGGGACACTGAAGCTTTCTTT
TRBV6-6	NA	TRBJ1-2	NA	CASSSSGTFNYGYTF	TGTGCCAGCAGTTCTTCCGGGACATTTAACTATGGCTACACCTTC
TRBV10-3	NA	TRBJ1-2	NA	CAIMDTEDYGYTF	TGTGCCATCATGGATACCGAAGACTATGGCTACACCTTC
TRBV30	TRBD1	TRBJ1-2	NA	CAWSKGQVTNYGYTF	TGTGCCTGGAGCAAGGGACAGGTTACTAACTATGGCTACACCTTC
TRBV29-1	NA	TRBJ2-6	NA	CSVSAAPLPSSGANVLTF	TGCAGCGTAAGCGCCGCACCACTACCCTCCTCTGGGGCCAACGTCCTGACTTTC
TRBV6-6	NA	TRBJ1-2	NA	CASSYAGEGGYTF	TGTGCCAGCAGTTACGCAGGGGAGGGAGGCTACACCTTC
TRBV5-1	NA	TRBJ1-2	NA	CASSLEGQPPYGYTF	TGCGCCAGCAGCTTGGAGGGCCAGCCCCCCTATGGCTACACCTTC
TRBV7-8	TRBD2	TRBJ2-1	NA	CASSLAGGDNEQFF	TGTGCCAGCAGCCTAGCGGGGGGGGACAATGAGCAGTTCTTC
TRBV7-2	NA	TRBJ2-3	NA	CASSLEGWGGTDTQYF	TGTGCCAGCAGCTTAGAGGGGTGGGGTGGCACAGATACGCAGTATTTT
TRBV5-1	TRBD1	TRBJ1-4	few	CASRARQGRAEKLFF	TGCGCCAGCAGGGCCCGACAGGGTCGAGCTGAAAAACTGTTTTTT
TRBV5-1	NA	TRBJ2-7	NA	CASSSGGTGFTYEQYF	TGCGCCAGCAGCTCCGGGGGGACAGGATTCACCTACGAGCAGTACTTC
TRBV10-3	NA	TRBJ1-2	NA	CAISESFEYGYTF	TGTGCCATCAGTGAGTCTTTTGAATATGGCTACACCTTC
TRBV6-5	NA	TRBJ2-7	NA	CASSPRGGLPYEQYF	TGTGCCAGCAGCCCCAGGGGCGGCTTACCCTACGAGCAGTACTTC
TRBV5-1	NA	TRBJ1-2	NA	CASSRGGAGGYTF	TGCGCCAGCAGCCGCGGGGGCGCGGGTGGCTACACCTTC
TRBV7-8	TRBD2	TRBJ2-1	NA	CASGSGGYNEQFF	TGTGCCAGCGGTAGCGGGGGGTACAATGAGCAGTTCTTC
TRBV3-1/TRBV3-2	NA	TRBJ1-1	NA	CASSPPRGEAFF	TGTGCCAGCAGCCCTCCAAGAGGTGAAGCTTTCTTT
TRBV10-1	NA	TRBJ2-1	NA	CASSESLQSSYNEQFF	TGCGCCAGCAGTGAGTCCCTTCAAAGCTCCTACAATGAGCAGTTCTTC
TRBV18	TRBD2	TRBJ2-3	few	CASSRQRGGVDTQYF	TGTGCCAGCTCGCGACAGAGGGGAGGGGTAGATACGCAGTATTTT
TRBV9	NA	TRBJ1-5	few	CATRSNQPQHF	TGTGCCACCCGCTCCAATCAGCCCCAGCATTTT
TRBV27	TRBD1	TRBJ2-5	NA	CASSYRGIQETQYF	TGTGCCAGCAGTTACAGGGGAATCCAAGAGACCCAGTACTTC
TRBV19	NA	TRBJ1-5	NA	CASSSTTLDRSNQPQHF	TGTGCCAGTAGTAGTACCACCCTCGACAGGTCCAATCAGCCCCAGCATTTT
TRBV4-3	NA	TRBJ1-6	NA	CASSQVTSGSGPLHF	TGCGCCAGCAGCCAAGTGACTTCAGGGTCGGGACCCCTCCACTTT
TRBV3-1/TRBV3-2	NA	TRBJ1-1	NA	CASSQGGGTEAFF	TGTGCCAGCAGCCAAGGAGGGGGCACTGAAGCTTTCTTT
TRBV2	NA	TRBJ2-5	once	CASSTRRAQETQYF	TGTGCCAGCAGTACCAGGAGGGCCCAAGAGACCCAGTACTTC
TRBV4-3	NA	TRBJ1-2	NA	CASSQEIGDYGYTF	TGCGCCAGCAGCCAAGAGATAGGGGACTATGGCTACACCTTC
TRBV18	NA	TRBJ1-2	NA	CASSPSEGTSLSYGYTF	TGTGCCAGCTCGCCCTCAGAGGGCACTTCACTCAGTTATGGCTACACCTTC
TRBV25-1	NA	TRBJ1-6	few	CASSGKGGRSPLHF	TGTGCCAGCAGTGGAAAGGGTGGACGGTCACCCCTCCACTTT
TRBV6-4	TRBD2	TRBJ2-1	NA	CASTPQAGGLKNEQFF	TGTGCCAGCACTCCTCAGGCGGGGGGGCTTAAGAATGAGCAGTTCTTC
TRBV6-5	NA	TRBJ1-1	NA	CASRISGGTEAFF	TGTGCCAGCCGCATTTCGGGGGGCACTGAAGCTTTCTTT
TRBV16	TRBD1	TRBJ2-7	few	CASSLPPGQRAQYF	TGTGCCAGCAGCCTGCCACCGGGACAGCGAGCGCAGTACTTC
TRBV4-3	NA	TRBJ2-3	NA	CASSPLLGADTQYF	TGCGCCAGCAGCCCCCTCCTAGGGGCAGATACGCAGTATTTT
TRBV29-1	NA	TRBJ1-5	once	CSVEEGARGQPQHF	TGCAGCGTTGAAGAGGGGGCGCGGGGACAGCCCCAGCATTTT
TRBV10-2	NA	TRBJ2-6	once	CWVSGANVLTF	TGTTGGGTATCTGGGGCCAACGTCCTGACTTTC
TRBV23-1	NA	TRBJ1-2	NA	CAREDSLNFNYGYTF	TGCGCCAGGGAAGACAGTCTCAACTTTAACTATGGCTACACCTTC
TRBV4-3	NA	TRBJ1-5	NA	CASSQESSGGQPQHF	TGCGCCAGCAGCCAAGAAAGCTCCGGTGGACAGCCCCAGCATTTT
TRBV2	NA	TRBJ1-2	NA	CTSSGDLGYTF	TGTACCAGCAGTGGGGACCTTGGCTACACCTTC